Below are 28 T cell receptor beta chains sequenced from a single sample in a study of identical twins. TCRdb reprocessed the 5' RACE reads via MiXCR and lists one record per CDR3 protein. This table holds some 690,000 distinct CDR3 sequences, about 20% found once. The sample was also reused in another study, on T cells expressing NK-cell markers.

The source material was PBMCs. These TCRs come from a woman aged 18-29 years in good health.

V usage is TRBV6-2 or TRBV6-3 and J usage is TRBJ2-7; 7 bases fit TRBD2. The CDR3 is 14 residues long. Per germline, CDR1 MNHEY and CDR2 SVGEGT. V shed 0 bases and J 6 bases; nucleotides not matched to a gene: 5. The CDR3 loop reads CASSYSRSGTEQYF. The CDR3 nucleotides are TGTGCCAGCAGTTACTCGAGGAGCGGGACCGAGCAGTACTTC.

This chain links TRBV10-3 with TRBJ2-5, with TRBD1 matching 8 bases. The junction had 2 bases not matched to a gene; V was cut back by 6 bases and J by 2 bases. CDR1 is ENHRY and CDR2 is SYGVKD in the germline V gene. This CDR3 comprises 13 residues. The CDR3 nucleotides are TGTGCCATCAGCCGACAGGGGCAAGAGACCCAGTACTTC. This encodes CAISRQGQETQYF.

In this sample, this clonotype turned up a few times. The J gene is TRBJ2-1, the V gene TRBV10-1, with TRBD1 matching 8 bases. This CDR3 contains 13 residues. Germline V gives CDR1 WNHNN, CDR2 SYGVQD (reference sequence). V lost 8 bases, J lost 0 bases, and 0 bases stayed unmatched. In nucleotides, the CDR3 is TGCGCCAGCGGGACAGGCTCCTACAATGAGCAGTTCTTC. Amino acids: CASGTGSYNEQFF.

The gene calls are TRBV7-8 and TRBJ2-7; 7 bases map to TRBD1. The CDR3 spans 14 residues. V lost 3 bases and J lost 6; bases outside the gene matches: 8. CDR1 is SGHVS, CDR2 FQNEAQ, per germline. The CDR3: CASSLDRSSLEQYF. In nucleotides, the CDR3 is TGTGCCAGCAGCTTGGACAGGAGTTCCCTCGAGCAGTACTTC.

The V gene is TRBV5-1, the J gene TRBJ2-2; TRBD1 agrees at 8 bases. Looked up from germline, CDR1 is SGHRS and CDR2 is YFSETQ. V lost 1 base, J lost 3 bases, and 5 bases stayed unmatched. CDR3 length: 16 amino acids. The chain's CDR3 is CASSLFRGLDTGELFF. The CDR3 bases are TGCGCCAGCAGCTTGTTCAGGGGGCTTGACACCGGGGAGCTGTTTTTT.

This clonotype was seen at least ten times. The chain has TRBV7-9 and TRBJ1-1, with D maybe TRBD1 (6 bases). Germline values: CDR1 SEHNR, CDR2 FQNEAQ (reference sequence). The germline V and J ends were trimmed by 6 bases and 5 bases, with 13 bases remaining between them. The CDR3 length is 13 residues. CDR3 nucleotides: TGTGCCAGCAGTCAGGGGTTCGAGACTGAAGCTTTCTTT. Translated: CASSQGFETEAFF.

The chain is built from TRBV20-1 and TRBJ2-1; 11 bases line up with TRBD1. This CDR3 has 15 amino acids. CDR1 is DFQATT and CDR2 is SNEGSKA in the germline V gene (reference sequence). V lost 6 bases, J lost 2 bases, and 6 bases stayed unmatched. The CDR3 DNA follows: TGCAGTGCCCGCCGGACAGGGGGCCCCTACAATGAGCAGTTCTTC. As protein: CSARRTGGPYNEQFF.

This clonotype has a handful of counts. The chain carries TRBV21-1 and TRBJ2-7; the DNA was not used to check the table's D call, TRBD1. TRBV21-1 is assigned pseudogene status. This CDR3 region has 14 residues. CDR3 sequence reads: CASSMDRGPDEQYF. The CDR3 bases are TGTGCCAGCAGCATGGACAGGGGCCCGGACGAGCAGTACTTC.

The rearrangement links TRBV5-1 to TRBJ2-1; tentatively, D is TRBD1 (6 bases). Germline values: CDR1 SGHRS, CDR2 YFSETQ. V lost 1 base and J lost 6, with 8 bases in between. This CDR3 has 13 amino acids. CDR3 residues: CASSLSGVNEQFF. The CDR3 coding sequence is TGCGCCAGCAGCTTGTCAGGGGTCAATGAGCAGTTCTTC.

This chain uses TRBV12-5 with TRBJ2-2; 9 nucleotides line up with TRBD2. Losses at the gene ends were 6 bases for V and 8 bases for J; bases not matched to a gene: 13. CDR1 is LGHNT and CDR2 is FRNRAP in the germline V gene. This CDR3 spans 16 amino acids. Written as DNA, the CDR3 is TGTGCTAGTGGGGCTCCGGGACTAGCTGATCCGGGGGAGCTGTTTTTT. Its protein is CASGAPGLADPGELFF.

The rearrangement joins TRBV2 to TRBJ2-7; D is unresolved. Germline CDR1 and CDR2: SNHLY and FYNNEI. The CDR3 length is 14 residues. V dropped 3 bases and J dropped 0 bases, with 9 bases sitting between them. The CDR3 spells CASSEPSPSYEQYF. In nucleotides, the CDR3 is TGTGCCAGCAGTGAGCCCAGCCCCTCCTACGAGCAGTACTTC.

This clonotype was counted ten times or more. The chain links TRBV5-6 to TRBJ2-4; TRBD1 is a possible D gene (6 bases). Germline CDR1 and CDR2: SGHDT and YYEEEE. The CDR3 runs to 14 residues. Trimming took 4 bases from V and 6 from J, leaving 14 bases between them. The DNA of the CDR3 is TGTGCCAGCAGCCGTGCAGGGGTCGGAAACATTCAGTACTTC. This codes for CASSRAGVGNIQYF.

The V and J genes are TRBV23-1 and TRBJ1-5; D remains unclear. TRBV23-1 is labeled an ORF, and its function is uncertain. This CDR3 has 10 residues. Trimming pared 8 bases from V and 7 bases from J, leaving 6 bases between. CDR3 nucleotides: TGCGCCAGCTTATCCCAGCCCCAGCATTTT. Protein: CASLSQPQHF.

A few counts support this clonotype. This rearrangement joins TRBV20-1 to TRBJ2-3; possibly TRBD2 for D (5 bases). Germline CDR1 is DFQATT and CDR2 is SNEGSKA (reference sequence). Trimming stripped 6 bases from V and 7 bases from J, with 17 bases between. This CDR3 spans 13 amino acids. CDR3 residues: CSASLEEPNTQYF. In DNA form, the CDR3 reads TGCAGTGCGAGTTTGGAGGAACCTAATACGCAGTATTTT.

This clonotype was detected ten times or more. The rearrangement joins TRBV5-1 to TRBJ1-3, with a weak D call TRBD1 (6 bases). Germline V gene data show CDR1 as SGHRS and CDR2 as YFSETQ. Deletions cut 1 base from V and 0 bases from J, with 8 bases between. This CDR3 spans 15 amino acids. The CDR3 loop reads CASSLQGNSGNTIYF. The CDR3 region has the DNA TGCGCCAGCAGCTTGCAGGGGAACTCTGGAAACACCATATATTTT.

The rearrangement uses TRBV29-1 and TRBJ2-7, with a weak D call TRBD1 (6 bases). Germline V gene lookup returns CDR1 SQVTM and CDR2 ANQGSEA. The CDR3 extends over 13 amino acids. V dropped 6 bases and J dropped 7 bases, with 19 bases sitting between them. The CDR3 nucleotides are TGCAGCGTAGTATGGGGACACCCCTGGGAGCAGTACTTC. Its translation is CSVVWGHPWEQYF.

This clonotype was observed a handful of times. The J gene is TRBJ2-3, the V gene TRBV14; the match to TRBD2 covers 7 bases. V lost 2 bases to trimming and J lost 2 bases; unmatched junction nucleotides: 10. The CDR3 contains 17 residues. Looked up from germline, CDR1 is SGHDN and CDR2 is FVKESK. In nucleotides, the CDR3 is TGTGCCAGCAGCCAAAGTCGGGAGGATCCGTTCACAGATACGCAGTATTTT. Its protein product is CASSQSREDPFTDTQYF. The entire variable domain, with the rest obtained from reference TRBV14 and TRBJ2-3, is as follows: EAGVTQFPSHSVIEKGQTVTLRCDPISGHDNLYWYRRVMGKEIKFLLHFVKESKQDESGMPNNRFLAERTGGTYSTLKVQPAELEDSGVYFCASSQSREDPFTDTQYFGPGTRLTVL.

The chain employs TRBV29-1 and TRBJ2-3; no reliable D call. Trimming shortened V by 3 bases and J by 0 bases, and 7 bases separated the two germline ends. CDR1 SQVTM and CDR2 ANQGSEA come from the germline V gene. This CDR3 contains 13 residues. CDR3 region: CSVELFSTDTQYF. CDR3 DNA sequence: TGCAGCGTTGAGCTATTTAGCACAGATACGCAGTATTTT.

This clonotype has more than one count but fewer than ten. J is TRBJ2-7 and V is TRBV10-3; perhaps D is TRBD1 or TRBD2 (5 bases each). The V and J ends lost 5 bases and 2 bases respectively, with 13 bases between them. CDR1 and CDR2 (germline): ENHRY, SYGVKD. The CDR3 is 14 residues long. The CDR3 loop reads CAISFSTGPYEQYF. The CDR3 bases are TGTGCCATCAGTTTTTCGACGGGACCCTACGAGCAGTACTTC.

This sequence joins TRBV12-3 or TRBV12-4 and TRBJ1-1; D ambiguous. This CDR3 is built from 15 residues. V was shortened by 3 bases and J by 3 bases, with 14 bases between the two germline ends. CDR3 DNA sequence: TGTGCCAGCAGTTTCGAAAGGTTTAGGGACACTGAAGCTTTCTTT. Translated: CASSFERFRDTEAFF.

This chain connects TRBV20-1 to TRBJ2-5; 10 nucleotides align to TRBD1. Germline V gives CDR1 DFQATT, CDR2 SNEGSKA (reference sequence). With 6 bases clipped from V and 4 bases from J, the junction kept 11 bases outside the gene matches. The CDR3 totals 15 residues. CDR3 protein: CSATTGGEGRETQYF. The CDR3 coding sequence is TGCAGTGCCACGACAGGGGGCGAAGGGAGAGAGACCCAGTACTTC.

The V call is TRBV20-1, the J call TRBJ2-3; tentatively, D is TRBD1 or TRBD2 (5 bases each). Germline CDR1 is DFQATT and CDR2 is SNEGSKA (reference sequence). The V end lost 0 bases, the J end lost 2 bases, and 15 bases lay between the germline ends. The CDR3 sequence is 16 residues long. This CDR3 is CSARDPTGTHTDTQYF. The CDR3 coding sequence is TGCAGTGCTAGAGACCCGACCGGGACCCACACAGATACGCAGTATTTT.

This clonotype was seen at least ten times. The chain is built from TRBV12-3 or TRBV12-4 and TRBJ1-5; no definite D call. The CDR3 sequence is 12 residues long. V lost 7 bases to trimming and J lost 4 bases, with 8 bases between them. The chain's CDR3 is CASTWGNQPQHF. The DNA for the CDR3 is TGTGCCAGCACCTGGGGAAATCAGCCCCAGCATTTT.

In the case of this clonotype: Likely a read error: the CDR3 ends without its conserved phenylalanine or tryptophan. The V gene is TRBV5-1, the J gene TRBJ2-7; TRBD1 or TRBD2 may be the D gene (5 bases each). V lost 4 bases, J lost 3 bases, and 14 bases lay in between. CDR1 is SGHRS and CDR2 is YFSETQ in the germline V gene. The CDR3 extends over 14 amino acids. CDR3 loop: CASSRGTEGYEQYI. The CDR3 bases are TGCGCCAGCAGCCGGGGCACAGAAGGCTACGAGCAGTACATC.

This clonotype was recorded many times. V usage is TRBV10-3 and J usage is TRBJ2-3; D might be TRBD1 (6 bases). This CDR3 spans 13 amino acids. V lost 3 bases and J 4 bases, leaving 8 bases between the germline ends. CDR1 is ENHRY, CDR2 SYGVKD, per germline. For the CDR3, the DNA is TGTGCCATCAGTGATAAGGGGGCAGATACGCAGTATTTT. It translates to CAISDKGADTQYF.

This clonotype appeared a few times. CDR3 sequence reads: CASRRVSSYEQYF. CDR3 bases: TGTGCCAGCAGGCGGGTTAGCTCCTACGAGCAGTACTTC. V usage is TRBV6-2 or TRBV6-3 and J usage is TRBJ2-7, with D perhaps TRBD2 (5 bases). Germline V gene sequence: CDR1 MNHEY, CDR2 SVGEGT. V lost 6 bases and J lost 0, with 9 bases in between. This CDR3 comprises 13 residues.

The chain uses TRBV7-9 and TRBJ2-7, with 8 bases fitting TRBD1. The CDR3 contains 13 residues. After removal of 7 bases from V and 5 bases from J, the junction contained 7 bases not matched to a gene. CDR1 SEHNR and CDR2 FQNEAQ come from the germline V gene (reference sequence). The CDR3 reads CASIYGRGHEQYF. For the CDR3, the DNA is TGTGCCAGCATCTACGGCAGGGGGCACGAGCAGTACTTC.

The rearrangement uses TRBV6-5 and TRBJ1-1, with D tentatively TRBD1 (5 bases). Germline V CDR1 and CDR2: MNHEY, SVGAGI. CDR3 length equals 12 residues. Trimming cost V 7 bases and J 8 bases, with 14 bases left between them. The CDR3 region is CASTDSREEAFF. CDR3 nucleotides: TGTGCCAGCACCGACAGTAGGGAAGAAGCTTTCTTT.